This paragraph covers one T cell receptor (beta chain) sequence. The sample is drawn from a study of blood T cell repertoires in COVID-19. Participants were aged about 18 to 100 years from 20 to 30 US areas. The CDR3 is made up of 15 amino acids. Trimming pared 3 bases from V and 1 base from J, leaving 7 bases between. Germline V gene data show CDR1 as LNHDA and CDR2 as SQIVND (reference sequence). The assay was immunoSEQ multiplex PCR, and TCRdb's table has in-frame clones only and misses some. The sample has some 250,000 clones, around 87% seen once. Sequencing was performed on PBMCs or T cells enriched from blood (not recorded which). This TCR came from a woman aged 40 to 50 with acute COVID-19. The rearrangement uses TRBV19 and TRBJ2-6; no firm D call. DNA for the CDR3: TGTGCCAGTAGTATCCCCGGGTCTGGGGCCAACGTCCTGACTTTC. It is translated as CASSIPGSGANVLTF.